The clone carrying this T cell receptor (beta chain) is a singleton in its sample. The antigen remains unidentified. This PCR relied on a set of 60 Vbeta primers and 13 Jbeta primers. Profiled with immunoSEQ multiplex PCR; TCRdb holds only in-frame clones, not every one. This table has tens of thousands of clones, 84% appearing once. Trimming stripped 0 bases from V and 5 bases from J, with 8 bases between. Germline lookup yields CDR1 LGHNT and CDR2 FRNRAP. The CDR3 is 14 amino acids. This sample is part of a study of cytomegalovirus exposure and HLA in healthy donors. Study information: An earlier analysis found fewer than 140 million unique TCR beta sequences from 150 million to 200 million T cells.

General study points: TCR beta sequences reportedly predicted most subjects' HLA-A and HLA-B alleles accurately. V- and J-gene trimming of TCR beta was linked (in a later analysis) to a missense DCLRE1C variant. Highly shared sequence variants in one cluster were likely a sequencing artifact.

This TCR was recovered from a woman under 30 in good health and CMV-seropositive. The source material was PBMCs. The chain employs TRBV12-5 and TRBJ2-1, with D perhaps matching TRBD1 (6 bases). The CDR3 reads CASGLVGGNNEQFF. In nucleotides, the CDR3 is TGTGCTAGTGGTTTGGTAGGGGGAAACAATGAGCAGTTCTTC.